This T cell receptor beta chain is drawn from a study of technical replicates of blood from a handful of donors listed by TCRdb under 2017. As encoded in the germline V gene, CDR1 is SGHRS while CDR2 is YFSETQ. The CDR3 sequence holds 15 residues, the cysteine and phenylalanine included. Of all the DNA, just the CDR3 is kept, 45 bases in frame from base 1. V was cut back by 0 bases and J by 10 bases, leaving a gap of 16 bases between them. As for this clone: There is no known antigen for this receptor. Base-call qualities are not available, and no considerably larger clone is one nucleotide away.

The method was the immunoSEQ multiplex PCR assay. TCRdb took over this immuneACCESS table, retaining in-frame rearrangements with V and J assigned. Such tables are incomplete; in checked studies, under half of the missing clones stem from an unresolved V gene, and the remainder is unexplained. The sample table lists about 12,000 clones, about 95% of them with a count of one. The top ten clonotypes cover 6.3% of the sample. This TCR derives from a human donor in good health. The V and J genes are TRBV5-1 and TRBJ1-4; the best D guess is TRBD1, with 5 bases matching. The sequenced sample consisted of PBMCs. The bases read TGCGCCAGCAGCTTGGCCGCTGAGCTGCAGGGAAAACTGTTTTTT. This is translated as CASSLAAELQGKLFF.